A selection of T cell receptor beta chains follows, all from one sample in a study of T cell changes during pregnancy in multiple sclerosis. Method: immunoSEQ multiplex PCR; TCRdb's copy keeps in-frame clones and lacks some. Here the sample spans about 22,000 clones, 80% to 95% being singletons. This material consisted of CD4+ T cells from peripheral blood mononuclear cells, taken in the third trimester of pregnancy. These receptors all come from a female donor with multiple sclerosis, enrolled in a pregnancy study. The CDR3 runs from the conserved cysteine through the conserved F or W. The D gene is left open where the match is weak. Where a row states a size, it is once, few, many or the class of an expanded clone; other rows omit it.

TRBV7-8,few,TRBJ2-1,-,TGTGCCAGCAGCTTACGGGGTAGGTACAATGAGCAGTTCTTC,CASSLRGRYNEQFF
TRBV4-1,-,TRBJ1-1,TRBD1,TGCGCCAGCAGCCAGAGGGGACAGCTTATGAACACTGAAGCTTTCTTT,CASSQRGQLMNTEAFF
TRBV2,-,TRBJ1-1,TRBD1,TGTGCCAGCAGCCCGCCCGGACAGGCGAAGACTCCCGGCGGCACTGAAGCTTTCTTT,CASSPPGQAKTPGGTEAFF
TRBV7-2,-,TRBJ1-1,-,TGTGCCAGCAGCTCCGATTATTACGGGGACACTGAAGCTTTCTTT,CASSSDYYGDTEAFF
TRBV5-1,-,TRBJ1-2,-,TGCGCCAGCAGCTTGGTTGTTGCAGGGCCAAACTATGGCTACACCTTC,CASSLVVAGPNYGYTF
TRBV9,-,TRBJ2-2,TRBD1,TGTGCCAGCAGCCCACGGACAGGGTCGGACCACTACACCGGGGAGCTGTTTTTT,CASSPRTGSDHYTGELFF
TRBV7-9,-,TRBJ2-7,-,TGTGCCAGCAGCTTGTCCAGTCTCGAGCAGTACTTC,CASSLSSLEQYF
TRBV5-8,-,TRBJ2-1,TRBD1,TGTGCCAGCACCGAGGGACAGGGGCACAATGAGCAGTTCTTC,CASTEGQGHNEQFF
TRBV10-3,once,TRBJ1-4,-,TGTGCCATCAGCCCAGGACAATCTAATGAAAAACTGTTTTTT,CAISPGQSNEKLFF
TRBV7-9,-,TRBJ1-4,TRBD1,TGTGCCAGCAGCCCGGGGCAGGGGGCATCAACTAATGAAAAACTGTTTTTT,CASSPGQGASTNEKLFF
TRBV4-1,-,TRBJ2-3,TRBD2,TGCGCCAGCAGTCAGAGGTCCGGGGGGGCTAGCACAGATACGCAGTATTTT,CASSQRSGGASTDTQYF
TRBV15,once,TRBJ2-7,-,TGTGCCACCAGCAGAGAGTGGTCTACTACGTTTAAGCGCGAGCAGTACTTC,CATSREWSTTFKREQYF
TRBV11-2,-,TRBJ2-7,-,TGTGCCAGCGGGGCGGAGCCCTCCTACGAGCAGTACTTC,CASGAEPSYEQYF
TRBV7-2,-,TRBJ2-7,-,TGTGCCAGCAGCCCGACTCTCAACTCCTACGAGCAGTACTTC,CASSPTLNSYEQYF
TRBV7-2,-,TRBJ1-1,TRBD1,TGTGCCAGCAGCTCTAGGACAGGGTTGAACACTGAAGCTTTCTTT,CASSSRTGLNTEAFF
TRBV7-2,-,TRBJ2-7,TRBD2,TGTGCCAGCAGCATGGGACTAGCCCTATTCTCCTACGAGCAGTACTTC,CASSMGLALFSYEQYF
TRBV7-2,-,TRBJ1-6,-,TGTGCCAGCAGCTTAGAGAACACGAATTCACCCCTCCACTTT,CASSLENTNSPLHF
TRBV7-2,-,TRBJ1-5,-,TGTGCCAGCAGCTCGCAGGGTAGGCAGCCCCAGCATTTT,CASSSQGRQPQHF
TRBV11-3,once,TRBJ1-1,-,TGTGCCAGCAGCTTAGGAGGGGGAAGGGACACTGAAGCTTTCTTT,CASSLGGGRDTEAFF
TRBV2,-,TRBJ1-1,TRBD1,TGTGCCAGCAGTGAGGTGGGGCAGGGGGTACAAGCTTTCTTT,CASSEVGQGVQAFF
TRBV18,-,TRBJ2-1,TRBD2,TGTGCCAGCTCACCTACCTCGGCGGGGGGTCTCGGGGAGCAGTTCTTC,CASSPTSAGGLGEQFF
TRBV30,-,TRBJ1-5,TRBD1,TGTGCCTGGAGCACAGGGGATTTTCAGCCCCAGCATTTT,CAWSTGDFQPQHF
TRBV28,-,TRBJ2-1,TRBD1,TGTGCCAGCACCCCGGGACAGGGTTACAATGAGCAGTTCTTC,CASTPGQGYNEQFF
TRBV9,-,TRBJ1-1,-,TGTGCCAGCAGCGTTGGGATGGACAGCCATTTCACTGAAGCTTTCTTT,CASSVGMDSHFTEAFF
TRBV5-1,-,TRBJ2-5,TRBD2,TGCGCCAGCAGCTTGGCCGGGACTAGGGAAGAGACCCAGTACTTC,CASSLAGTREETQYF
TRBV4-2,-,TRBJ1-1,-,TGTGCCAGCAGCCAAGTACAGGGTAACACTGAAGCTTTCTTT,CASSQVQGNTEAFF
TRBV5-1,-,TRBJ2-7,TRBD2,TGCGCCAGCAGCCCCTCCACTAGCGCATTGTCCTACGAGCAGTACTTC,CASSPSTSALSYEQYF
TRBV19,-,TRBJ1-2,TRBD1,TGTGCCAGTAGTATAGCCCGGGACAGGGCAGTCTTC,CASSIARDRAVF
TRBV9,-,TRBJ2-3,TRBD1,TGTGCCAGCAGCGTATTACAGGGGGATACGCAGTATTTT,CASSVLQGDTQYF
TRBV28,-,TRBJ2-7,-,TGTGCCAGCAGTCCTTCGGACTTTTACGAGCAGTACTTC,CASSPSDFYEQYF
TRBV19,-,TRBJ1-1,-,TGTGCCAGTAGTCCCGACAGGATTCGGGAGAACACTGAAGCTTTCTTT,CASSPDRIRENTEAFF
TRBV5-1,-,TRBJ2-5,TRBD1,TGCGCCAGCAGCTTGGGGGGGACAGGACAAGAGACCCAGTACTTC,CASSLGGTGQETQYF
TRBV5-1,once,TRBJ1-1,-,TGCGCCAGCAGCTGGGGGGGGGAGGGGAGGGCGACTGAAGCTTTCTTT,CASSWGGEGRATEAFF
TRBV19,few,TRBJ2-3,-,TGTGCCAGCGGGGAGCGGACCACAGATACGCAGTATTTT,CASGERTTDTQYF
TRBV4-1,-,TRBJ1-5,TRBD1,TGCGCCAGCAGCCAAGGAACAGGGGGCAATCAGCCCCAGCATTTT,CASSQGTGGNQPQHF
TRBV11-3,-,TRBJ2-1,TRBD1,TGTGCCAGCAGCTCGCAGGGGGCCTACAATGAGCAGTTCTTC,CASSSQGAYNEQFF
TRBV5-4,-,TRBJ2-7,-,TGTGCCAGCAGCCCCGCTAGATTAGCCGATACTAACGAGCAGTACTTC,CASSPARLADTNEQYF
TRBV27,-,TRBJ2-7,TRBD2,TGTGCCAGCAGTAGTAGCGGGGGAACCTACGAGCAGTACTTC,CASSSSGGTYEQYF
TRBV14,-,TRBJ1-1,-,TGTGCCAGCCGTACTCAGGGGACCCCTGAAGCTTTCTTT,CASRTQGTPEAFF
TRBV28,-,TRBJ1-1,TRBD1,TGTGCCAGCAGCCGTGCAGGGGGCGAGTGGACTGAAGCTTTCTTT,CASSRAGGEWTEAFF
TRBV19,-,TRBJ1-5,-,TGTGCCAGTAGCCCGGGGAGGGGTCGGGGGCAGCCCCAGCATTTT,CASSPGRGRGQPQHF
TRBV4-1,-,TRBJ2-3,-,TGCGCCAGCAGCCCTGGGCCCACGATAACAGATACGCAGTATTTT,CASSPGPTITDTQYF
TRBV12-5,-,TRBJ2-1,TRBD2,TGTGCTAGTGGTTCTTGGCTAGCGGGGGTCAATGAGCAGTTCTTC,CASGSWLAGVNEQFF